This T cell receptor beta chain was identified during a study of blood T cell repertoires in COVID-19. TCRdb's copy holds only in-frame clones and misses some; the assay was immunoSEQ multiplex PCR. The sample includes a few hundred thousand clones, about 80% seen only once; the top ten take approximately 15%. Trimming took off 9 bases at V and 0 bases at J, with 19 bases between the two ends. CDR3 length: 16 residues. Looked up from germline, CDR1 is KGHDR and CDR2 is SFDVKD. Patients in Seattle were enrolled during active infection, then followed longitudinally. The chain is built from TRBV24-1 and TRBJ2-5; TRBD1 is a possible D gene (5 bases). This clonotype was sampled from a person aged 65 to 79 with COVID-19, enrolled during active disease. Sequencing was performed on peripheral blood. The CDR3 DNA is TGTGCCACCCTCCCAGTGGGGCTACAAAACCAAGAGACCCAGTACTTC. Its translation: CATLPVGLQNQETQYF.